Listed below are T cell receptor beta chains from one sample, sequenced in a study of blood T cell repertoires in COVID-19. Assay used: immunoSEQ multiplex PCR; TCRdb lists only in-frame clones, some missing. This sample has approximately 230,000 clones; 85% to 90% occur once, and the top ten carry 1.5% to 2%. The sample consisted of PBMCs or T cells enriched from blood (not recorded which). Receptors originate from a man aged 35-49 years who had recovered from COVID-19. CDR3s include the opening cysteine and the closing phenylalanine or tryptophan. D genes are given only for firm matches. The listing skips clone size in some rows; elsewhere it reads once, few, many or a size class.

TGTGCCAGCAGTTTATCCGTAGGCAATCAGCCCCAGCATTTT | CASSLSVGNQPQHF | . | TRBV27 | . | TRBJ1-5
TGTGCCATCAGTGATCTCGGCCTCGGAGGGGACAAAAACATTCAGTACTTC | CAISDLGLGGDKNIQYF | . | TRBV10-3 | . | TRBJ2-4
TGTGCCAGCAGCTCCGGGACAAGTTCCCCGAGGGGAGCTTTCTTT | CASSSGTSSPRGAFF | . | TRBV7-8 | . | TRBJ1-1
TGTGCCAGCAGCTTCGGGGGGTACACTGAAGCTTTCTTT | CASSFGGYTEAFF | . | TRBV7-8 | . | TRBJ1-1
TGTGCCTGGAGCCCCTCCGGGGGAATGGCCTACGAGCAGTACTTC | CAWSPSGGMAYEQYF | . | TRBV30 | . | TRBJ2-7
TGTGCCAGCAGCTTTTCAGGGGCGCGAGGAGAGACCCAGTACTTC | CASSFSGARGETQYF | . | TRBV7-3 | . | TRBJ2-5
TGTGCCAGCAGTTCAACGTTATTCGGTTACGAGCAGTACTTC | CASSSTLFGYEQYF | . | TRBV27 | . | TRBJ2-7
TGTGCCAGCAGTTACCAGGTCGGGGGAGGGTATGGCTACACCTTC | CASSYQVGGGYGYTF | . | TRBV6-5 | . | TRBJ1-2
TGCGCCAGCAGCTTTGACAGGGACACTGAAGCTTTCTTT | CASSFDRDTEAFF | TRBD1 | TRBV5-1 | . | TRBJ1-1
TGCGCCAGCAGCTTGTATCCAGGGTCGGGCACTGAAGCTTTCTTT | CASSLYPGSGTEAFF | . | TRBV5-1 | once | TRBJ1-1
TGTGCCAGCTCAAGCCCGGGACAGGGTTACGAGCAGTACTTC | CASSSPGQGYEQYF | TRBD1 | TRBV18 | . | TRBJ2-7
TGTGCCAGCATGGGCACAGGGGGACCAGGCACTGAAGCTTTCTTT | CASMGTGGPGTEAFF | TRBD1 | TRBV6-5 | . | TRBJ1-1
TGTGCCAGCAGCTTGGCAGGGGACGTGGACATTCAGTACTTC | CASSLAGDVDIQYF | . | TRBV5-8 | . | TRBJ2-4
TGTGCCAGCAGCTTAGAAGGGGCCGGGGAGCTGTTTTTT | CASSLEGAGELFF | . | TRBV7-9 | . | TRBJ2-2
TGTGCCAGCTCACCCGGACAGGTCTATGGCTACACCTTC | CASSPGQVYGYTF | TRBD1 | TRBV18 | . | TRBJ1-2
TGTGCCAGCAGCTCACGGCCGGGGGGTGAAGCTTTCTTT | CASSSRPGGEAFF | . | TRBV7-2 | . | TRBJ1-1
TGTGCCAGCAGTTCCACAGGGAACACTGAAGCTTTCTTT | CASSSTGNTEAFF | . | TRBV6-5 | . | TRBJ1-1
TGTGCCAGCAGTGCGCAGGGGGCCAATGAGCAGTTCTTC | CASSAQGANEQFF | TRBD1 | TRBV2 | . | TRBJ2-1
TGTGCCCGGGGCAGGGGGAACGGAAACACCATATATTTT | CARGRGNGNTIYF | TRBD1 | TRBV2 | . | TRBJ1-3
TGTGCCAGCAGCCAAGCCGGGACAGCAAACACTGAAGCTTTCTTT | CASSQAGTANTEAFF | TRBD1 | TRBV3-1/TRBV3-2 | . | TRBJ1-1
TGTGCCAGCACTCCCCCGGGACCCCAGGGAGGGACCCAGTACTTC | CASTPPGPQGGTQYF | . | TRBV6-5 | . | TRBJ2-5
TGTGCCAGCACCGCCAGACTAGCGCGGTACGAGCAGTACTTC | CASTARLARYEQYF | TRBD2 | TRBV2 | . | TRBJ2-7
TGCGCTCAGTGGGCAGGGCGGAATGAAGCTTTCTTT | CAQWAGRNEAFF | . | TRBV29-1 | . | TRBJ1-1
TGTGCCAGCAGCGCCAGAGCGGGGCAGGGAGCTAATGAAAAACTGTTTTTT | CASSARAGQGANEKLFF | . | TRBV9 | . | TRBJ1-4
TGTGCCAGCAGTTGGGGGGATGAAAAACTGTTTTTT | CASSWGDEKLFF | . | TRBV6-5 | . | TRBJ1-4
TGTGCCAGCAGCTTACTCGAGACAGGGGGCGATGGAGGCTACACCTTC | CASSLLETGGDGGYTF | TRBD1 | TRBV7-9 | . | TRBJ1-2
TGTGCCAGCAGCTTGGCGGGACAGGGGTCAAACATTCAGTACTTC | CASSLAGQGSNIQYF | TRBD1 | TRBV5-8 | . | TRBJ2-4
TGCGCCAGCAGCTTGGGTTCAGGGGGGAATGAGCAGTTCTTC | CASSLGSGGNEQFF | . | TRBV5-1 | once | TRBJ2-1
TGTGCCACCAGTGATTACAGGGCGGTCGACACCGGGGAGCTGTTTTTT | CATSDYRAVDTGELFF | . | TRBV24-1 | . | TRBJ2-2
TGTGCCAGCAGCCCCTTGACAGGGTCGGAGACCCAGTACTTC | CASSPLTGSETQYF | TRBD1 | TRBV5-6 | . | TRBJ2-5
TGTGCCAGTAGTGGGCCAGGGGTTAATACTGAAGCTTTCTTT | CASSGPGVNTEAFF | . | TRBV19 | . | TRBJ1-1
TGTGCCAGCAGTGTCGGGGAGAGCGGGCAGTATTTT | CASSVGESGQYF | . | TRBV2 | . | TRBJ2-3
TGTGCCAGCAGTTTTAACAGGGGGCCTGGGGCCAACGTCCTGACTTTC | CASSFNRGPGANVLTF | TRBD1 | TRBV28 | once | TRBJ2-6
TGTGCCAGTAGTATCGGTAGATCCTACAATGAGCAGTTCTTC | CASSIGRSYNEQFF | . | TRBV19 | . | TRBJ2-1
TGTGCCAGCAGTTTTCTGGGACTAACCGGGACAGATACGCAGTATTTT | CASSFLGLTGTDTQYF | TRBD2 | TRBV27 | . | TRBJ2-3
TGCGCCAGCAGCTTGGCTACTAGCTCTTTCGACGAGCAGTACTTC | CASSLATSSFDEQYF | . | TRBV5-1 | . | TRBJ2-7
TGTGCCAGCCGCGAGCGGGGGGAAGCCAAAAACATTCAGTACTTC | CASRERGEAKNIQYF | TRBD2 | TRBV6-5 | . | TRBJ2-4
TGTGCCAGCAGCTTAGGAGCGACTAGCGGGAGGGAAGAGACCCAGTACTTC | CASSLGATSGREETQYF | TRBD2 | TRBV11-2 | . | TRBJ2-5